What follows is one T cell receptor beta chain and its context. Its target is unknown. Following autologous stem cell transplantation, relapse occurred in every patient, and exposure to brentuximab vedotin varied. This sample is part of a study of PD-1 blockade in classical Hodgkin lymphoma. Study-wide results and limits: Repertoire differences have undefined causes, possibly disease activity or prior therapy. A significant rise in TCR diversity by C4D1 was seen for CD4+ but not CD8+ cells. A reduction in baseline TCR diversity was reportedly seen in newly diagnosed patients relative to healthy donors. Whoever responded completely had baseline diversity much like that seen in newly diagnosed patients.

Profiling relied on immunoSEQ multiplex PCR, and the TCRdb table lists in-frame clones only, not all of them. The repertoire holds tens of thousands of clones, with around 86% as singletons. This receptor was obtained from a human donor with classical Hodgkin lymphoma. The sample in question was peripheral blood mononuclear cells (PBMCs), obtained at baseline.

CDR3 bases: TGTGCCAGCAGCCACCTCTCCGGGGGCAGATCACTGGGAGGCACTGAAGCTTTCTTT. It specifies CASSHLSGGRSLGGTEAFF. This chain uses TRBV7-9 with TRBJ1-1; the D gene is possibly TRBD1 (6 bases). CDR3 length equals 19 residues. CDR1 is SEHNR and CDR2 is FQNEAQ in the germline V gene (reference sequence). Trimming stripped 5 bases from V and 4 bases from J, with 29 bases between.